This TCR beta chain came from a study of T cells after yellow fever vaccination. Template switching with 5'RACE generated the TCR cDNA and added a universal primer site and UMIs. TCRdb analysed the 5' RACE reads with MiXCR anew, one entry per CDR3 protein. The table includes fewer than 400,000 distinct CDR3 sequences, roughly 6.1% detected once. This CDR3 has 13 amino acids. Germline V lookup: CDR1 GTSNPN, CDR2 SVGIG (reference sequence). This clonotype came up a few times. The antigen is not known. The junction shows a germline mismatch at one end, possibly a read error. The study's findings and limits: Weaker overall, the secondary response nonetheless peaked faster (day 5 versus 15).

The chain employs TRBV30 and TRBJ2-4; D may match TRBD1 or TRBD2 (6 bases each). The TCR was taken from a man aged 25-45 years who received the YFV17D yellow fever vaccine. Source: PBMCs, taken 5 days after the yellow fever booster vaccination. The CDR3 DNA reads as TGTGCCTGGAGCCGGGACACGGGGGACATTCAGTATTTC. Its protein product is CAWSRDTGDIQYF.